The 31 T cell receptor beta chains presented below share a single source sample, sequenced in a study of shared T cell receptors in the human thymus. Profiling relied on immunoSEQ multiplex PCR, and the TCRdb table lists in-frame clones only, not all of them. The sample has 550,000 to 800,000 clones; 80% to 90% are singletons. These data are also associated with another study on human thymus T cells.

The sample consisted of thymocytes. The receptors originated from a girl less than two years old with a congenital heart defect.

The chain recombines TRBV5-1 with TRBJ1-1, with TRBD1 matching over 8 bases. CDR1 is SGHRS and CDR2 is YFSETQ in the germline V gene. The J segment lost 0 bases and the V segment lost 1 base, leaving 11 bases of the junction unmatched. The CDR3 totals 18 residues. CDR3 in DNA: TGCGCCAGCAGCTTGAAAACCGGACAGGGCCCCCTGAACACTGAAGCTTTCTTT. Translated, it gives CASSLKTGQGPLNTEAFF.

CDR3 in DNA: TGTGCCAGCAGCGCGAACAAGTACAATGAGCAGTTCTTC. Translating it yields CASSANKYNEQFF. This chain uses TRBV9 with TRBJ2-1; D uncertain. The germline CDR1 and CDR2 sequences are SGDLS and YYNGEE. Trimming took off 3 bases at V and 4 bases at J, with 8 bases between the two ends. The CDR3 has 13 amino acids.

Written as DNA, the CDR3 is TGTGCCAGCAGCCCCGGGGGAGAAAGCTCCGCCAATCAGCCCCAGCATTTT. This encodes CASSPGGESSANQPQHF. The chain combines TRBV5-8 with TRBJ1-5, with a weak D call TRBD1 (5 bases). CDR1 is SGHTS, CDR2 YDEGEE, per germline. The CDR3 runs to 17 residues. V was cut by 4 bases and J by 3 bases, with 20 bases left in between.

A single count supports this clone. The chain has TRBV6-5 and TRBJ2-7, with no clear D. Looked up from germline, CDR1 is MNHEY and CDR2 is SVGAGI. The CDR3 runs to 15 residues. Trimming left V 1 base short and J 0 bases short, with 10 bases between. The CDR3 loop reads CASSYFKSDSYEQYF. The CDR3, as DNA: TGTGCCAGCAGTTACTTCAAAAGCGACTCCTACGAGCAGTACTTC.

The chain employs TRBV27 and TRBJ2-7, with D tentatively TRBD1 (7 bases). CDR3 length: 20 amino acids. CDR1 is MNHEY, CDR2 SMNVEV, per germline (reference sequence). The ends were cut back, 5 bases at V and 4 bases at J, with 33 bases in the middle. The CDR3 coding sequence is TGTGCCAGCAGTCCATTTTATCCCCCGGGACAGATCAGGGGGGTGTACGAGCAGTACTTC. It codes for CASSPFYPPGQIRGVYEQYF.

J is TRBJ1-3 and V is TRBV6-1; 7 nucleotides align to TRBD1. CDR3 length: 20 amino acids. The ends lost 2 bases at V and 0 bases at J; junction bases unmatched: 16. The germline V gene encodes CDR1 MNHNS and CDR2 SASEGT. The DNA for the CDR3 is TGTGCCAGCAGTGAATCCTCCCCGGGACAGCTACGACCCTCTGGAAACACCATATATTTT. This sequence encodes CASSESSPGQLRPSGNTIYF.

This chain joins TRBV2 and TRBJ2-2; 15 nucleotides agree with TRBD2. The junction had 13 bases not matched to a gene; V was cut back by 11 bases and J by 0 bases. The CDR3 is made up of 19 amino acids. CDR1 SNHLY and CDR2 FYNNEI come from the germline V gene. Here the CDR3 reads CAGHGLAGGELTNTGELFF. CDR3 sequence (DNA): TGTGCCGGACATGGACTAGCGGGGGGGGAGTTAACGAACACCGGGGAGCTGTTTTTT.

The V call is TRBV6-1, the J call TRBJ1-4; the D gene is possibly TRBD1 (6 bases). The V and J ends lost 7 bases and 10 bases respectively, with 16 bases between them. Germline V gives CDR1 MNHNS, CDR2 SASEGT. There are 13 residues in the CDR3. The CDR3 DNA is TGTGCCAGCACGAGGGGGGAGGGGAGAAAACTGTTTTTT. It specifies CASTRGEGRKLFF.

This clone came up a few times. V is TRBV5-4 and J is TRBJ1-2; D uncertain. Trimming pared 2 bases from V and 4 bases from J, leaving 18 bases between. Germline CDR1 SGHNT, CDR2 YYREEE (reference sequence). The CDR3 has 16 residues. Here the CDR3 reads CASSFYHAIKSYGYTF. The DNA of the CDR3 is TGTGCCAGCAGCTTCTACCATGCCATAAAATCCTATGGCTACACCTTC.

V and J are TRBV18 and TRBJ1-4; D not certain. The CDR3 has 14 residues. CDR1 is KGHSH, CDR2 LQKENI, per germline. Trimming pared 3 bases from V and 8 bases from J, leaving 13 bases between. The CDR3 loop reads CASSPASGREKLFF. Written as DNA, the CDR3 is TGTGCCAGCTCACCCGCATCTGGGAGGGAAAAACTGTTTTTT.

The J gene is TRBJ1-1, the V gene TRBV6-1, with TRBD1 matching 7 bases. Unmatched junction bases numbered 4, after V lost 4 bases and J lost 2 bases. The CDR3 sequence is 14 residues long. In germline, CDR1 is MNHNS, CDR2 SASEGT. In DNA, the CDR3 is TGTGCCAGCAGTGTGAGACAGGGAAACACTGAAGCTTTCTTT. Translating it yields CASSVRQGNTEAFF.

The chain links TRBV5-1 to TRBJ1-1, with 8 bases aligning to TRBD1. CDR3 size: 15 residues. V lost 7 bases, J lost 3 bases, and 11 bases stayed unmatched. In germline, CDR1 is SGHRS, CDR2 YFSETQ. The CDR3 loop is CASSGDRWWDTEAFF. The CDR3 DNA reads as TGCGCCAGCTCCGGGGACAGGTGGTGGGACACTGAAGCTTTCTTT.

This sequence joins TRBV19 and TRBJ2-5, with 10 nucleotides matching TRBD1. The CDR3 has 17 residues. Per germline, CDR1 LNHDA and CDR2 SQIVND (reference sequence). V was clipped by 0 bases and J by 5 bases; unmatched bases: 9. The CDR3 spells CASSIDRGTGDRETQYF. DNA for the CDR3: TGTGCCAGTAGTATAGATCGGGGGACAGGGGATCGTGAGACCCAGTACTTC.

This chain joins TRBV4-3 and TRBJ2-5; tentative D call: TRBD1 (6 bases). CDR3 size: 19 residues. Germline loops: CDR1 LGHNA, CDR2 YSLEER. V gave up 0 bases and J gave up 5 bases, with 25 bases separating them. CDR3 residues: CASSQEVVVRGGRSETQYF. In nucleotides, the CDR3 is TGCGCCAGCAGCCAAGAAGTCGTGGTTCGAGGGGGACGGTCCGAGACCCAGTACTTC.

This chain uses TRBV6-1 with TRBJ1-1; D perhaps matches TRBD1 (5 bases). Germline V gives CDR1 MNHNS, CDR2 SASEGT. Trimming shortened V by 0 bases and J by 1 base, and 21 bases separated the two germline ends. The CDR3 is 19 amino acids. CDR3 sequence (DNA): TGTGCCAGCAGTGAAGCGCAGTTCGAGACAGCCACCCAGAACACTGAAGCTTTCTTT. This sequence encodes CASSEAQFETATQNTEAFF.

J is TRBJ1-2 and V is TRBV6-1, with 10 bases matching TRBD1. This CDR3 spans 14 amino acids. CDR1 is MNHNS, CDR2 SASEGT, per germline. Unmatched junction bases numbered 7, after V lost 6 bases and J lost 6 bases. CDR3 protein: CASSRTGTGDGYTF. CDR3 nucleotides: TGTGCCAGCAGCAGGACGGGGACAGGGGATGGCTACACCTTC.

On this clone itself: At the DNA level, this CDR3 is encoded by other sequences in the same sample as well. The V call is TRBV4-1, the J call TRBJ1-3; TRBD1 agrees at 8 bases. The CDR3 is 14 amino acids. Per the germline V gene, CDR1 is MGHRA and CDR2 is YSYEKL. J lost 4 bases, V lost 1 base, and 0 bases had no gene match. The CDR3 region has the DNA TGCGCCAGCAGCCAAGGGACAGGGGGAAACACCATATATTTT. Its translation is CASSQGTGGNTIYF.

V is TRBV19 and J is TRBJ1-1; TRBD1 matches at 8 bases. Trimming cost V 4 bases and J 0 bases; bases outside gene matches: 7. CDR3 length: 16 residues. Per the germline V gene, CDR1 is LNHDA and CDR2 is SQIVND (reference sequence). The DNA for the CDR3 is TGTGCCAGTAGTACGCAGGGGGCGTCAGTGAACACTGAAGCTTTCTTT. Its translation: CASSTQGASVNTEAFF.

In this sample, this clone turned up once. One end of the junction does not line up with germline, which may come from a read error. At the DNA level, this CDR3 is encoded by other sequences in the same sample as well. Here the CDR3 reads CASSHPPGSSYNSPLHF. The CDR3 DNA reads TGTGCCAGCAGCCATCCCCCGGGTAGTTCCTATAATTCCCCCCTCCACTTT. The chain carries TRBV14 and TRBJ1-6; D not resolved. CDR1 SGHDN and CDR2 FVKESK come from the germline V gene. There are 17 residues in the CDR3.

The genes are TRBV2 and TRBJ2-3; possible D gene TRBD1, 6 bases. V lost 6 bases, J lost 2 bases, and 18 bases lay in between. CDR3 length equals 16 residues. Germline CDR1 and CDR2: SNHLY and FYNNEI. The DNA of the CDR3 is TGTGCCAGCAGCGATGGGACATCCGGGGTCACAGATACGCAGTATTTT. It translates to CASSDGTSGVTDTQYF. Full variable domain (rest looked up from reference TRBV2 and TRBJ2-3): EPEVTQTPSHQVTQMGQEVILRCVPISNHLYFYWYRQILGQKVEFLVSFYNNEISEKSEIFDDQFSVERPDGSNFTLKIRSTKLEDSAMYFCASSDGTSGVTDTQYFGPGTRLTVL.

The chain carries TRBV5-5 and TRBJ2-2; TRBD1 is a possible D gene (7 bases). Germline loops: CDR1 SGHKS, CDR2 YYEKEE (reference sequence). CDR3 length equals 18 residues. The germline V and J ends were trimmed by 0 bases and 2 bases, with 17 bases remaining between them. The CDR3 region is CASSLDRGGFRNTGELFF. CDR3 DNA: TGTGCCAGCAGCTTGGACAGGGGAGGATTCAGAAACACCGGGGAGCTGTTTTTT.

The chain recombines TRBV4-1 with TRBJ2-7; 9 nucleotides align to TRBD1. The CDR3 extends over 15 amino acids. J was trimmed by 5 bases and V by 2 bases; bases with no gene match: 7. CDR1 and CDR2 (germline): MGHRA, YSYEKL. CDR3 in amino acids: CASSQQTGTGNEQYF. CDR3 DNA: TGCGCCAGCAGCCAACAGACCGGGACAGGGAACGAGCAGTACTTC.

The chain employs TRBV10-1 and TRBJ2-7, with D perhaps TRBD2 (5 bases). V was clipped by 3 bases and J by 2 bases, with 8 bases between them. Per the germline V gene, CDR1 is WNHNN and CDR2 is SYGVQD (reference sequence). CDR3 length equals 13 residues. CDR3 residues: CASSEGRTYEQYF. In DNA, the CDR3 is TGCGCCAGCAGTGAAGGGAGAACCTACGAGCAGTACTTC.

This chain joins TRBV6-5 and TRBJ1-5; D perhaps matches TRBD1 (5 bases). Deletions cut 8 bases from V and 5 bases from J, with 16 bases between. In germline, CDR1 is MNHEY, CDR2 SVGAGI. The CDR3 has 14 amino acids. CDR3 coding DNA: TGTGCCAGCGGCCAGGGTAATTGGGATCAGCCCCAGCATTTT. Its protein product is CASGQGNWDQPQHF.

The CDR3 region is CASSTQQGSGSYEQYF. In DNA, the CDR3 is TGTGCCAGCTCAACCCAACAGGGTAGCGGGTCCTACGAGCAGTACTTC. The genes are TRBV18 and TRBJ2-7, with a weak D call TRBD2 (7 bases). V was cut by 5 bases and J by 1 base, with 18 bases left in between. The CDR3 totals 16 residues. Germline V lookup: CDR1 KGHSH, CDR2 LQKENI.

The V call is TRBV5-8, the J call TRBJ2-5; a possible D gene is TRBD2 (6 bases). This CDR3 is 13 amino acids long. Trimming took off 10 bases at V and 5 bases at J, with 18 bases between the two ends. The germline CDR1 and CDR2 sequences are SGHTS and YDEGEE. This CDR3 reads CAPDRRRGETQYF. The CDR3 DNA sequence: TGTGCCCCTGACCGAAGGAGGGGCGAGACCCAGTACTTC.

The V gene is TRBV25-1, the J gene TRBJ2-5, with TRBD1 identical over 7 bases. From germline, CDR1 is MGHDK and CDR2 SYGVNS. The CDR3 contains 14 residues. Germline trimming cut 3 bases from V and 5 bases from J; bases unmatched to any gene: 6. For the CDR3, the DNA is TGTGCCAGCAGTGAGCAGACAGGGATGGAGACCCAGTACTTC. This encodes CASSEQTGMETQYF.

This chain connects TRBV10-3 to TRBJ1-2; 9 nucleotides line up with TRBD1. Germline CDR1 ENHRY, CDR2 SYGVKD. Trimming removed 6 bases from V and 8 bases from J; junction bases left unmatched: 13. The CDR3 contains 15 residues. CDR3 region: CAIRPAPTGGEGYTF. The CDR3 region has the DNA TGTGCCATCAGACCCGCACCGACAGGGGGTGAAGGCTACACCTTC.

The chain has TRBV19 and TRBJ1-3, with TRBD1 as a possible D gene (6 bases). Trimming cost V 7 bases and J 5 bases, with 21 bases left between them. The CDR3 is made up of 16 amino acids. Germline-derived CDR1 and CDR2 are LNHDA and SQIVND (reference sequence). The CDR3 sequence is CASTSGAHDTRNTIYF. As DNA, the CDR3 is TGTGCCAGTACCTCAGGGGCCCACGACACCCGAAACACCATATATTTT.

The chain uses TRBV5-1 and TRBJ1-1, with D perhaps matching TRBD1 (5 bases). Trimming removed 0 bases from V and 3 bases from J, with 9 bases in between. The CDR3 totals 14 residues. From germline, CDR1 is SGHRS and CDR2 YFSETQ. CDR3 DNA: TGCGCCAGCAGCTTGGCCGGGGGATACACTGAAGCTTTCTTT. Its protein product is CASSLAGGYTEAFF.

The chain combines TRBV2 with TRBJ1-6; TRBD1 matches 9 bases. V shed 6 bases and J 10 bases; nucleotides not matched to a gene: 4. This CDR3 is 13 amino acids long. The germline V gene encodes CDR1 SNHLY and CDR2 FYNNEI. The CDR3 spells CASRGQGESPLHF. The DNA of the CDR3 is TGTGCCAGCAGGGGACAGGGAGAATCACCCCTCCACTTT.